This section outlines one TCR beta chain sequence together with its context. These data belong to a study of control samples from healthy donors and cancer patients. Only in-frame clones appear in the TCRdb table, and some are missing; sequencing was by immunoSEQ multiplex PCR. The data contain roughly 180,000 clones, 94% of them singletons. Trimming left V 5 bases short and J 7 bases short, with 12 bases between. CDR3 length: 13 residues. Looked up from germline, CDR1 is MNHEY and CDR2 is SVGAGI. This chain uses TRBV6-5 with TRBJ2-1; D is perhaps TRBD1 (5 bases). Sequencing was done on a sample of blood. The source is a woman between 18 and 30 years old in good health. The CDR3 DNA reads TGTGCCAGCAGTATAATAACAGGAAATGAGCAGTTCTTC. It specifies CASSIITGNEQFF.